Listed here are 27 T cell receptor beta chains from one sample, sequenced in a study of shared clonotypes between healthy human individuals. Data came from immunoSEQ multiplex PCR; TCRdb stores just in-frame clones and leaves some out. The data contain roughly 500,000 clones, less than 80% of them singletons. The sample taken for sequencing was PBMCs. Receptor source: a woman in her forties in good health. Some clones in this sample may be carry-over from other donors' samples.

About this clone: Other DNA sequences of this sample code for an identical CDR3. The V and J genes are TRBV5-1 and TRBJ1-2, with a tentative D call TRBD1 (6 bases). The CDR3 consists of 14 residues. Germline CDR1 SGHRS, CDR2 YFSETQ. V dropped 0 bases and J dropped 4 bases, with 10 bases sitting between them. The CDR3 nucleotides are TGCGCCAGCAGCTTGGAACAGGGCGGCTATGGCTACACCTTC. Amino acid sequence: CASSLEQGGYGYTF.

The chain links TRBV4-2 to TRBJ2-4, with 8 nucleotides matching TRBD1. V was clipped by 4 bases and J by 5 bases; unmatched bases: 7. In germline, CDR1 is LGHNA, CDR2 YNFKEQ. The CDR3 loop spans 15 amino acids. CDR3 sequence: CASSRTTGVENIQYF. The CDR3 region has the DNA TGTGCCAGCAGCCGAACGACAGGGGTCGAAAACATTCAGTACTTC.

The V and J genes are TRBV5-1 and TRBJ2-5; possible D gene TRBD2, 5 bases. Germline-derived CDR1 and CDR2 are SGHRS and YFSETQ. The CDR3 is 17 amino acids. Trimming cost V 0 bases and J 5 bases, with 20 bases left between them. The CDR3 bases are TGCGCCAGCAGCTTGGAGCCCGGCGGAGGTTCTCGGGAGACCCAGTACTTC. It yields the protein CASSLEPGGGSRETQYF.

This clone was seen repeatedly, ten times or more. This rearrangement joins TRBV9 to TRBJ2-7; weak D call: TRBD1 (7 bases). V shed 3 bases and J shed 2 bases, with 12 bases lying between them. CDR3 size: 14 residues. Germline CDR1 is SGDLS and CDR2 is YYNGEE. This chain's CDR3 is CASSAAGQPYEQYF. CDR3 coding DNA: TGTGCCAGCAGCGCGGCGGGACAGCCCTACGAGCAGTACTTC.

This clone was detected ten times or more. The rearrangement joins TRBV19 to TRBJ2-2; tentative D call: TRBD2 (6 bases). CDR3 length: 14 amino acids. The germline V and J ends were trimmed by 5 bases and 2 bases, with 9 bases remaining between them. The germline V gene has CDR1 LNHDA and CDR2 SQIVND (reference sequence). In DNA, the CDR3 is TGTGCCAGTAGTGGGGGGATCAACACCGGGGAGCTGTTTTTT. It is translated as CASSGGINTGELFF.

The chain is built from TRBV4-1 and TRBJ2-1, with TRBD2 matching over 15 bases. V was pared by 4 bases and J by 10 bases, with 5 bases of the junction left unmatched. Germline loops: CDR1 MGHRA, CDR2 YSYEKL. CDR3 length: 15 amino acids. CDR3 amino acids: CASSLGLAGGGEQFF. CDR3 coding DNA: TGCGCCAGCAGCCTAGGACTAGCGGGAGGGGGCGAGCAGTTCTTC.

About this clone itself: Other DNA sequences in this specimen translate into the identical CDR3. The V and J genes are TRBV29-1 and TRBJ1-1, with unresolved D. The V end lost 3 bases, the J end lost 1 base, and 6 bases lay between the germline ends. From germline, CDR1 is SQVTM and CDR2 ANQGSEA. The CDR3 is made up of 12 amino acids. CDR3 nucleotides: TGCAGCGTTGATCGGGGGAACACTGAAGCTTTCTTT. It yields the protein CSVDRGNTEAFF.

There are many counts of this clone. The genes are TRBV28 and TRBJ2-1; possible D gene TRBD2, 6 bases. The CDR3 runs to 16 residues. Trimming shortened V by 3 bases and J by 5 bases, and 17 bases separated the two germline ends. Germline CDR1 MDHEN, CDR2 SYDVKM. The CDR3 sequence is CASSFLGGVGNNEQFF. The CDR3 coding sequence is TGTGCCAGCAGTTTTCTAGGCGGGGTAGGAAACAATGAGCAGTTCTTC.

The V and J genes are TRBV27 and TRBJ2-3; 8 positions match TRBD1. Germline V gene lookup returns CDR1 MNHEY and CDR2 SMNVEV (reference sequence). This CDR3 spans 15 amino acids. V trimming: 6 bases; J trimming: 1 base; junction bases outside the gene matches: 6. The CDR3 region is CASSLGQGRTDTQYF. In DNA form, the CDR3 reads TGTGCCAGCAGCCTCGGACAGGGCCGCACAGATACGCAGTATTTT.

This clone was found a few times. This sequence joins TRBV10-2 and TRBJ2-2; tentatively, D is TRBD1 (5 bases). Trimming shortened V by 0 bases and J by 5 bases, and 13 bases separated the two germline ends. The germline V gene has CDR1 WSHSY and CDR2 SAAADI. The CDR3 covers 16 residues. CDR3 region: CASSESAGSGTGELFF. CDR3 in DNA: TGCGCCAGCAGTGAGTCGGCAGGGTCTGGTACCGGGGAGCTGTTTTTT.

This chain connects TRBV7-9 to TRBJ1-1, with no clear D. CDR3 length: 12 residues. Trimming pared 4 bases from V and 5 bases from J, leaving 8 bases between. Germline CDR1 and CDR2: SEHNR and FQNEAQ (reference sequence). The CDR3 loop is CASSSRWTEAFF. The CDR3 bases are TGTGCCAGCAGCTCCCGTTGGACTGAAGCTTTCTTT.

As to this clone: A far larger clone lies a single base away; this is likely a read error. This chain links TRBV7-6 with TRBJ2-2; D might be TRBD2 (6 bases). The germline V and J ends were trimmed by 3 bases and 3 bases, with 8 bases remaining between them. The length of the CDR3 is 14 residues. Germline CDR1 is SGHVS and CDR2 is FNYEAQ. The CDR3 sequence: CASSLGLYTGELFF. The CDR3 coding sequence is TGTGCCAGCAGCTTGGGACTGTACACCGGGGAGCTGTTTTTT.

This clone was counted between two and nine times. The genes are TRBV7-6 and TRBJ2-1, with D unresolved. Germline CDR1 is SGHVS and CDR2 is FNYEAQ. CDR3 size: 16 residues. Trimming removed 5 bases from V and 5 bases from J, with 19 bases in between. CDR3 sequence (DNA): TGTGCCAGCAGCCCGCAAATGTCAGACTGGCACAATGAGCAGTTCTTC. Residues: CASSPQMSDWHNEQFF. Combining the CDR3 with reference TRBV7-6 and TRBJ2-1 gives the whole variable domain GAGVSQSPRYKVTKRGQDVALRCDPISGHVSLYWYRQALGQGPEFLTYFNYEAQQDKSGLPNDRFSAERPEGSISTLTIQRTEQRDSAMYRCASSPQMSDWHNEQFFGPGTRLTVL.

Here the CDR3 DNA reads TGTGCCATCAGTGAGACCCCGACTAGCGGGAGTTACAATGAGCAGTTCTTC. It translates to CAISETPTSGSYNEQFF. The V gene is TRBV10-3, the J gene TRBJ2-1; TRBD2 aligns across 12 bases. V gave up 2 bases and J gave up 4 bases; unmatched junction bases: 6. From germline, CDR1 is ENHRY and CDR2 SYGVKD. This CDR3 region has 17 residues.

The rearrangement links TRBV19 to TRBJ1-4; 7 bases are a match to TRBD1. CDR3 length equals 16 residues. Germline lookup yields CDR1 LNHDA and CDR2 SQIVND (reference sequence). Trimming removed 7 bases from V and 0 bases from J; junction bases left unmatched: 8. DNA of the CDR3: TGTGCCAGTACCGACAGGGCCAAAGCAACTAATGAAAAACTGTTTTTT. Translated, it gives CASTDRAKATNEKLFF.

This clone was seen a handful of times. V is TRBV5-1 and J is TRBJ2-7, with a weak D call TRBD1 (5 bases). V lost 4 bases and J lost 1, with 18 bases in between. Germline V gene sequence: CDR1 SGHRS, CDR2 YFSETQ. This CDR3 spans 16 amino acids. The CDR3 spells CASSRIPSGISYEQYF. CDR3 sequence (DNA): TGCGCCAGCAGCCGAATCCCTTCAGGGATTTCCTACGAGCAGTACTTC.

This clone was recorded a few times. V and J are TRBV30 and TRBJ2-5; 10 nucleotides line up with TRBD1. The closer fit of TRBJ2-7 to the DNA end suggests the J call may be wrong. CDR3 length: 13 residues. Looked up from germline, CDR1 is GTSNPN and CDR2 is SVGIG (reference sequence). CDR3 nucleotides: TGTGCCTGGGCCGGGACAGGGGACTACGAGCAGTACTTC. The encoded protein is CAWAGTGDYEQYF.

V usage is TRBV7-2 and J usage is TRBJ2-1; D call uncertain. The germline V gene encodes CDR1 SGHTA and CDR2 FQGNSA. Trimming cost V 4 bases and J 15 bases, with 16 bases left between them. The CDR3 consists of 12 residues. In DNA form, the CDR3 reads TGTGCCAGCAGCTCTTTCGCCGACCACCCGTTCTTC. Translating gives CASSSFADHPFF. The variable domain in full, with the rest retrieved from reference TRBV7-2 and TRBJ2-1, is GAGVSQSPSNKVTEKGKDVELRCDPISGHTALYWYRQSLGQGLEFLIYFQGNSAPDKSGLPSDRFSAERTGGSVSTLTIQRTQQEDSAVYLCASSSFADHPFFGPGTRLTVL.

The J gene is TRBJ1-1, the V gene TRBV6-5; D remains ambiguous. This CDR3 is built from 14 residues. V shed 3 bases and J shed 0 bases, with 8 bases lying between them. Per germline, CDR1 MNHEY and CDR2 SVGAGI. The CDR3 here is CASSYVGVNTEAFF. The CDR3 bases are TGTGCCAGCAGTTATGTTGGGGTGAACACTGAAGCTTTCTTT.

This chain connects TRBV29-1 to TRBJ2-2; D is ambiguous. Looked up from germline, CDR1 is SQVTM and CDR2 is ANQGSEA. The CDR3 is made up of 13 amino acids. The ends were cut back, 1 base at V and 6 bases at J, with 9 bases in the middle. CDR3: CSVEGEFAGELFF. For the CDR3, the DNA is TGCAGCGTTGAAGGAGAATTCGCCGGGGAGCTGTTTTTT.

This clone has only a few counts. The V and J genes are TRBV6-6 and TRBJ2-7; TRBD2 agrees at 12 bases. Germline lookup yields CDR1 MNHNY and CDR2 SVGAGI (reference sequence). V lost 6 bases and J lost 4; bases outside the gene matches: 7. There are 15 residues in the CDR3. In DNA, the CDR3 is TGTGCCAGCAGCGCACGACTAGCGGGAGAGTACGAGCAGTACTTC. Translated: CASSARLAGEYEQYF.

As for this clone: A far larger clone is a single base away, which makes a read error likely. Without the conserved terminal phenylalanine or tryptophan, this CDR3 likely stems from a read error. The limits of the CDR3 on the DNA are not certain, so only TCRdb's listed CDR3 is given. The chain couples TRBV21-1 to TRBJ1-2; TRBD1, the table's D call, was not compared with the DNA. TRBV21-1 is a pseudogene locus. Termini included, the CDR3 measures 13 amino acids. The CDR3 loop reads CASSKSDSGGYTL.

This chain joins TRBV5-1 and TRBJ2-5; TRBD2 might be the D (5 bases). The V end lost 4 bases, the J end lost 2 bases, and 15 bases lay between the germline ends. Germline V gives CDR1 SGHRS, CDR2 YFSETQ. There are 15 residues in the CDR3. CDR3 coding DNA: TGCGCCAGCAGCGCATGCGGACTTTCTCAAGAGACCCAGTACTTC. Amino acid sequence: CASSACGLSQETQYF.

The chain joins TRBV7-2 to TRBJ2-7; weak D call: TRBD2 (6 bases). The ends were cut back, 1 base at V and 3 bases at J, with 7 bases in the middle. This CDR3 comprises 13 residues. Per the germline V gene, CDR1 is SGHTA and CDR2 is FQGNSA. CDR3: CASSLGRDYEQYF. CDR3 DNA: TGTGCCAGCAGCTTAGGGAGGGACTACGAGCAGTACTTC.

CDR3 loop: CASSLGPNQETQYF. The DNA for the CDR3 is TGTGCCAGCAGCTTAGGACCGAACCAAGAGACCCAGTACTTC. The rearrangement joins TRBV11-3 to TRBJ2-5; D not certain. V was shortened by 1 base and J by 0 bases, with 6 bases between the two germline ends. CDR1 and CDR2 (germline): SGHNT, YENEEA. This CDR3 contains 14 residues.

The chain joins TRBV6-5 to TRBJ2-2, with 8 bases lining up with TRBD2. CDR3 length equals 14 residues. After removal of 11 bases from V and 8 bases from J, the junction contained 13 bases not matched to a gene. Germline V gene data show CDR1 as MNHEY and CDR2 as SVGAGI. The CDR3 sequence: CAREGEGRGGELFF. The CDR3 DNA reads as TGTGCCCGGGAGGGGGAAGGGCGTGGTGGGGAGCTGTTTTTT.

J is TRBJ2-3 and V is TRBV5-6; 11 nucleotides agree with TRBD2. CDR1 SGHDT and CDR2 YYEEEE come from the germline V gene. The CDR3 is made up of 15 amino acids. The V segment lost 4 bases and the J segment 5 bases; nucleotides outside the gene matches: 6. This CDR3 is CASSVAGGAGDTQYF. DNA of the CDR3: TGTGCCAGCAGCGTAGCGGGAGGGGCGGGAGATACGCAGTATTTT.